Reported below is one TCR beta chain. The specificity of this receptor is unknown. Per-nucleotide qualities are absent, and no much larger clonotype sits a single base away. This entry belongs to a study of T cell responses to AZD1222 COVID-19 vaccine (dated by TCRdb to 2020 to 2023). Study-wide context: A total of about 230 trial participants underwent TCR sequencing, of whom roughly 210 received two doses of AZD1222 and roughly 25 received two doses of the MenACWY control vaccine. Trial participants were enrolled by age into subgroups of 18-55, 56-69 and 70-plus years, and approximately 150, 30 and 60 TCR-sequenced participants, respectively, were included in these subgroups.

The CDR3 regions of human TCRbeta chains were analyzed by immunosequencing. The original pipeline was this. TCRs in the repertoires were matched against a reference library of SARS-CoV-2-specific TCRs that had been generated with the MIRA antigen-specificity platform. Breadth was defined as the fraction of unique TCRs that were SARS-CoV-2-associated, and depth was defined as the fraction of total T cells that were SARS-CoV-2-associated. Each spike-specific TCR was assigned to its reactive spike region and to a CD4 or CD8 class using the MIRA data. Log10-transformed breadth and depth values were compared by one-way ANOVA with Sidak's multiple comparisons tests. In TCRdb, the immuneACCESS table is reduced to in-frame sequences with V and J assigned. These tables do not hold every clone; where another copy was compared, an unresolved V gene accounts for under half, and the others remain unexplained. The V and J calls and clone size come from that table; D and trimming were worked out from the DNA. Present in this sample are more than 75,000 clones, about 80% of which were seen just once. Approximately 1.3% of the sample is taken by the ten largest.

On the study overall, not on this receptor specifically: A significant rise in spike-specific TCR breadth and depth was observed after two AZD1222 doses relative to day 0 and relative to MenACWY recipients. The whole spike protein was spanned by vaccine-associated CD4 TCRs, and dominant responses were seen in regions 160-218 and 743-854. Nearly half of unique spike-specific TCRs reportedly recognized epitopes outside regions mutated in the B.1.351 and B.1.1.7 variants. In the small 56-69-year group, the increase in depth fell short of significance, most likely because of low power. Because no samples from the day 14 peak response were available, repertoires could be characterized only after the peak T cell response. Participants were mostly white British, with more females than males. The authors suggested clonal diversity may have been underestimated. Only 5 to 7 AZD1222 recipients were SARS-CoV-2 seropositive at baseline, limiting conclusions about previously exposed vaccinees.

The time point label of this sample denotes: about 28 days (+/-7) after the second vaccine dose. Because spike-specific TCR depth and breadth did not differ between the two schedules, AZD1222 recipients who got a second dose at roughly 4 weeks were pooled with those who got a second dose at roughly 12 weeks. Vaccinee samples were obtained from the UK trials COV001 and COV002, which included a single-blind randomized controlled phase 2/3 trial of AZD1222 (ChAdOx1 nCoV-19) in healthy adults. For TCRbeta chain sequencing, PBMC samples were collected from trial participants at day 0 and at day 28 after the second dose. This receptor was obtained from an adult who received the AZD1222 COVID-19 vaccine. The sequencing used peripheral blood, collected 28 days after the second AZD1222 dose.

The CDR3: CASSQLTTSTLDTQYF. At the DNA level, the sequence is TGTGCCAGCAGTCAGCTAACGACTAGCACCTTGGATACGCAGTATTTT. The rearranged segments are TRBV2 and TRBJ2-3; 7 bases in the middle match TRBD2. Trimmed from V: 5 bases; trimmed from J: 6 bases; junction bases lacking a gene match: 14. The CDR3 goes from the cysteine to the phenylalanine over 16 residues. Only the CDR3 DNA is retained, 48 bases long and in frame from the first base. The germline V gene supplies CDR1 SNHLY and CDR2 FYNNEI.